Each of the 14 T cell receptor beta chains below was sequenced from the same sample in a study of blood T cell repertoires in COVID-19. Sequencing was performed with immunoSEQ multiplex PCR; in TCRdb, only in-frame clones are kept and a portion is missing. This table has approximately 120,000 clones, 80% to 90% appearing once. The specimen was peripheral blood. All receptors derive from a human donor in a cohort sampled during active COVID-19.

The chain links TRBV18 to TRBJ1-1; possible D gene TRBD1, 5 bases. Germline loops: CDR1 KGHSH, CDR2 LQKENI. The CDR3 covers 18 residues. V was clipped by 3 bases and J by 1 base, with 21 bases between them. The CDR3 region is CASSPRGAGPPRNTEAFF. CDR3 coding DNA: TGTGCCAGCTCACCGCGTGGCGCGGGACCTCCGCGGAACACTGAAGCTTTCTTT. The whole variable domain, remainder taken from reference TRBV18 and TRBJ1-1, is NAGVMQNPRHLVRRRGQEARLRCSPMKGHSHVYWYRQLPEEGLKFMVYLQKENIIDESGMPKERFSAEFPKEGPSILRIQQVVRGDSAAYFCASSPRGAGPPRNTEAFFGQGTRLTVV.

The chain uses TRBV5-4 and TRBJ2-1; 10 nucleotides line up with TRBD2. The CDR3 sequence is 15 residues long. CDR1 and CDR2 (germline): SGHNT, YYREEE (reference sequence). The ends lost 4 bases at V and 9 bases at J; junction bases unmatched: 10. For the CDR3, the DNA is TGTGCCAGCAGCCCGAAGGGGGGGACTAGCGCTGAGCAGTTCTTC. Translated: CASSPKGGTSAEQFF.

The gene calls are TRBV7-9 and TRBJ2-1; 7 bases line up with TRBD2. After removal of 3 bases from V and 1 base from J, the junction contained 0 bases not matched to a gene. CDR3 size: 14 residues. Germline V gene sequence: CDR1 SEHNR, CDR2 FQNEAQ (reference sequence). The CDR3 sequence is CASSLRGSYNEQFF. As DNA, the CDR3 is TGTGCCAGCAGCTTGCGGGGGTCCTACAATGAGCAGTTCTTC.

The chain recombines TRBV3-1 (or the pseudogene TRBV3-2) with TRBJ1-3; no clear D gene. Trimming shortened V by 8 bases and J by 1 base, and 9 bases separated the two germline ends. CDR1 and CDR2 from the germline V gene are LGHDT and YNNKEL (reference sequence). CDR3 length equals 13 residues. The CDR3: CASRRGSGNTIYF. As DNA, the CDR3 is TGTGCCAGCCGGCGGGGATCTGGAAACACCATATATTTT.

This clone occurred a few times. CDR3 nucleotide sequence: TGCGCCAGCACAGCTCAAGACAGCTATGGCTACACCTTC. It encodes CASTAQDSYGYTF. The chain recombines TRBV5-1 with TRBJ1-2; a weak D match, TRBD1 (5 bases). CDR3 length: 13 residues. The V end was cut by 6 bases, the J end by 4 bases, with 13 bases between. Germline values: CDR1 SGHRS, CDR2 YFSETQ.

The chain employs TRBV19 and TRBJ1-5; no clear D gene. Germline values: CDR1 LNHDA, CDR2 SQIVND (reference sequence). Trimming left V 3 bases short and J 6 bases short, with 6 bases between. There are 12 residues in the CDR3. The CDR3 here is CASSIEPQPQHF. The CDR3, as DNA: TGTGCCAGTAGTATCGAGCCTCAGCCCCAGCATTTT.

This chain uses TRBV9 with TRBJ1-2; no clear D. The CDR3 is 16 amino acids. Per the germline V gene, CDR1 is SGDLS and CDR2 is YYNGEE. Trimming cost V 4 bases and J 6 bases, with 22 bases left between them. The CDR3 sequence: CASSPNSQVAGNGYTF. DNA for the CDR3: TGTGCCAGCAGCCCCAATTCCCAGGTGGCGGGGAATGGCTACACCTTC.

This clone was observed a handful of times. This chain connects TRBV11-2 to TRBJ1-1; maybe TRBD1 (5 bases). The CDR3 length is 16 residues. Germline V gives CDR1 SGHAT, CDR2 FQNNGV. Trimming took 3 bases from V and 1 from J, leaving 15 bases between them. In nucleotides, the CDR3 is TGTGCCAGCAGCTTGTCCGCAGGGCGGGGGAACACTGAAGCTTTCTTT. Its protein product is CASSLSAGRGNTEAFF. The full variable domain, its missing parts supplied by reference TRBV11-2 and TRBJ1-1, is EAGVAQSPRYKIIEKRQSVAFWCNPISGHATLYWYQQILGQGPKLLIQFQNNGVVDDSQLPKDRFSAERLKGVDSTLKIQPAKLEDSAVYLCASSLSAGRGNTEAFFGQGTRLTVV.

V usage is TRBV5-1 and J usage is TRBJ1-1; 7 bases are a match to TRBD1. This CDR3 has 16 residues. V dropped 3 bases and J dropped 0; count of bases not matched to a gene: 8. CDR1 SGHRS and CDR2 YFSETQ come from the germline V gene. Written as DNA, the CDR3 is TGCGCCAGCAGCTCGCAACACAGGGGTCTGAACACTGAAGCTTTCTTT. Translation gives CASSSQHRGLNTEAFF.

V gene TRBV5-1 combines with J gene TRBJ2-1; 8 bases are shared with TRBD2. The CDR3 spans 15 residues. The V segment lost 4 bases and the J segment 1 base; nucleotides outside the gene matches: 4. The V gene's germline CDR1 is SGHRS and CDR2 YFSETQ. CDR3 region: CASSTSGGSYNEQFF. The CDR3 bases are TGCGCCAGCAGCACCAGCGGGGGTTCCTACAATGAGCAGTTCTTC.

The rearrangement joins TRBV11-3 to TRBJ1-6, with TRBD1 matching over 10 bases. The CDR3 contains 16 residues. The germline V gene has CDR1 SGHNT and CDR2 YENEEA. V shed 3 bases and J 8 bases; nucleotides not matched to a gene: 7. CDR3 protein: CASSLGDRGTYSPLHF. CDR3 bases: TGTGCCAGCAGCTTGGGGGACAGGGGCACCTATTCACCCCTCCACTTT.

V is TRBV5-1 and J is TRBJ1-2; TRBD1 might be the D (5 bases). The CDR3 is 14 amino acids. V lost 2 bases and J lost 6, with 14 bases in between. Germline V CDR1 and CDR2: SGHRS, YFSETQ. The CDR3 DNA sequence: TGCGCCAGCAGCTTTGACGGTGGGGCAAATGGCTACACCTTC. Its protein is CASSFDGGANGYTF.

The genes are TRBV11-2 and TRBJ1-2; D may be TRBD1 (6 bases). CDR1 is SGHAT, CDR2 FQNNGV, per germline. V gave up 5 bases and J gave up 5 bases, with 12 bases separating them. The CDR3 loop spans 13 amino acids. CDR3 in amino acids: CASSPGQEYGYTF. DNA of the CDR3: TGTGCCAGCAGCCCGGGACAAGAGTATGGCTACACCTTC.

This clone turned up a few times. The chain joins TRBV3-1 (or the pseudogene TRBV3-2) to TRBJ2-2, with TRBD2 identical over 7 bases. The CDR3 length is 16 residues. Germline loops: CDR1 LGHDT, CDR2 YNNKEL (reference sequence). V lost 1 base, J lost 7 bases, and 9 bases stayed unmatched. The CDR3 DNA is TGTGCCAGCAGCCAAGGAAGCGGGGCCTGGGGCGGGGAGCTGTTTTTT. Translated: CASSQGSGAWGGELFF.